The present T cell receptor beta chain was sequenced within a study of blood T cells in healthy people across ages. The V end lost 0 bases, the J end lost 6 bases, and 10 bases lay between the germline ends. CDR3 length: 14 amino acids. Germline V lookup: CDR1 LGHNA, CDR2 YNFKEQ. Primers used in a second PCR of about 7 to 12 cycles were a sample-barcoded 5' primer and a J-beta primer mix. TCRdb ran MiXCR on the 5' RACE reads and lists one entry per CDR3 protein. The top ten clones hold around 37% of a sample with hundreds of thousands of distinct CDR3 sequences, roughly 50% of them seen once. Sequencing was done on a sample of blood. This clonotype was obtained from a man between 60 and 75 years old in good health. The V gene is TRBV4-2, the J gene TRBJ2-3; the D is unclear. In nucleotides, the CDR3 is TGTGCCAGCAGCCAAGAAAGGAACGGGGATACGCAGTATTTT. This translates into CASSQERNGDTQYF.